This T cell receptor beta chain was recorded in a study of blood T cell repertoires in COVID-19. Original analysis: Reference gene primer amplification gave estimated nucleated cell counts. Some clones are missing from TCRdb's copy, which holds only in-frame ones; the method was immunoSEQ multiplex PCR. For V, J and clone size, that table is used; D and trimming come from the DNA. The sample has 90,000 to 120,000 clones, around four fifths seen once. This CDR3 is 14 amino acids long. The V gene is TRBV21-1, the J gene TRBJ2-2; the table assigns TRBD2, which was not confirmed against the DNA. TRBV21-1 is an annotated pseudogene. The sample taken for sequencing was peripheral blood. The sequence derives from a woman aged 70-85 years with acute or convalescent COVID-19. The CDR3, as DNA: TGTGCCAGCAGCAAAGAAGGAGACACCGGGGAGCTGTTTTTT. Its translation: CASSKEGDTGELFF.